This TCR beta chain was captured by sequencing in a study of T cell changes during pregnancy in multiple sclerosis. Germline V lookup: CDR1 SGHTA, CDR2 FQGNSA. The CDR3 sequence is 17 residues long. The V segment lost 3 bases and the J segment 3 bases; nucleotides outside the gene matches: 6. Sequencing used immunoSEQ multiplex PCR; TCRdb keeps in-frame clones, though not all of them. The sample has about 52,000 clones, 92% seen once. The TCR was taken from a female donor with multiple sclerosis, enrolled in a pregnancy study. The chain uses TRBV7-2 and TRBJ2-1, with TRBD2 matching 12 bases. Specimen: CD4+ T cells from peripheral blood mononuclear cells, collected in the third trimester of pregnancy. DNA of the CDR3: TGTGCCAGCAGCTTGTTCTCTAGCGGGGGGGTCTACAATGAGCAGTTCTTC. Protein sequence: CASSLFSSGGVYNEQFF.